Listed below are T cell receptor beta chains from one sample, sequenced in a study of blood T cell repertoires in COVID-19. Data came from immunoSEQ multiplex PCR; TCRdb stores just in-frame clones and leaves some out. The repertoire includes 250,000 to 350,000 clones, approximately 90% of them detected once, and around 13% sits in the top ten. Material: peripheral blood. Receptor source: a woman in her sixties or seventies with acute or convalescent COVID-19. The CDR3 runs from the conserved cysteine through the conserved F or W. Fields, in order: V gene, clone size, J gene, D gene, CDR3 protein, CDR3 DNA. The D gene is left open where the match is weak. The size of a clone is reported for some rows only, either as once, few or many, or as a class for expanded clones.

TRBV6-5,.,TRBJ2-7,.,CASSYNSRSYEQYF,TGTGCCAGCAGTTATAACAGTAGGTCGTACGAGCAGTACTTC
TRBV7-2,.,TRBJ2-1,.,CASSLIALVTGEQFF,TGTGCCAGCAGCTTAATCGCCCTCGTTACCGGTGAGCAGTTCTTC
TRBV3-1/TRBV3-2,.,TRBJ1-4,.,CASSQDQGRQKLFF,TGTGCCAGCAGCCAAGATCAAGGGAGGCAAAAACTGTTTTTT
TRBV24-1,.,TRBJ2-1,TRBD2,CATSGNSGNPGSYNEQFF,TGTGCCACCAGTGGGAATAGCGGGAACCCGGGGTCCTACAATGAGCAGTTCTTC
TRBV13,.,TRBJ2-7,.,CASSPEDSYEQYF,TGTGCCAGCAGCCCCGAGGACAGCTACGAGCAGTACTTC
TRBV27,.,TRBJ2-3,TRBD2,CASRLAGGNTDTQYF,TGTGCCAGCAGATTAGCGGGAGGGAACACAGATACGCAGTATTTT
TRBV9,.,TRBJ2-2,TRBD2,CASSALAGGGPNTGELFF,TGTGCCAGCAGCGCACTAGCGGGAGGGGGCCCGAACACCGGGGAGCTGTTTTTT
TRBV5-1,few,TRBJ1-2,TRBD1,CASSPTQGAGGYGYTF,TGCGCCAGCAGCCCAACGCAGGGGGCTGGAGGCTATGGCTACACCTTC
TRBV6-2/TRBV6-3,.,TRBJ1-2,.,CASSPIESRGGYTF,TGTGCCAGCAGCCCCATCGAGTCCAGGGGTGGCTACACCTTC
TRBV6-4,.,TRBJ2-2,TRBD1,CASSRQGARNTGELFF,TGTGCCAGCAGTAGACAGGGGGCTCGCAACACCGGGGAGCTGTTTTTT
TRBV4-3,.,TRBJ2-2,TRBD2,CASSHRGPGLAGGPVGELFF,TGCGCCAGCAGCCATAGGGGGCCGGGACTAGCGGGAGGGCCGGTCGGGGAGCTGTTTTTT
TRBV27,.,TRBJ2-3,TRBD1,CASSLIQGARTDTQYF,TGTGCCAGCAGTTTAATACAGGGGGCGAGAACAGATACGCAGTATTTT
TRBV15,once,TRBJ1-1,.,CATSGEGTNTEAFF,TGTGCCACCAGCGGGGAGGGCACGAACACTGAAGCTTTCTTT
TRBV19,.,TRBJ1-2,.,CASTPRYGYTF,TGTGCCAGTACCCCTAGATATGGCTACACCTTC
TRBV3-1/TRBV3-2,once,TRBJ2-1,.,CASSQDGGGTRKFF,TGTGCCAGCAGCCAAGATGGGGGCGGCACTAGGAAGTTCTTC
TRBV21-1,.,TRBJ2-5,.,CASSTLMSGGPQETQYF,TGTGCCAGCAGCACCCTCATGTCGGGGGGCCCGCAAGAGACCCAGTACTTC
TRBV2,.,TRBJ1-1,TRBD1,CASSEQGASTEAFF,TGTGCCAGCAGTGAACAGGGGGCAAGCACTGAAGCTTTCTTT
TRBV27,.,TRBJ2-7,TRBD1,CASRDRGRYEQYF,TGTGCCAGCAGGGACAGGGGGCGGTACGAGCAGTACTTC
TRBV15,.,TRBJ1-4,TRBD1,CATSLPFRDSREKLFF,TGTGCCACCAGCTTGCCTTTCCGGGACAGTCGGGAAAAACTGTTTTTT
TRBV6-2/TRBV6-3,.,TRBJ2-7,TRBD2,CASSNRGLAGQEQYF,TGTGCCAGCAGTAACAGAGGACTAGCGGGACAAGAGCAGTACTTC
TRBV6-6,.,TRBJ1-5,.,CASSYRGGIQPQHF,TGTGCCAGCAGTTATCGGGGTGGTATTCAGCCCCAGCATTTT
TRBV5-4,.,TRBJ2-2,TRBD1,CASSWTGGSTGELFF,TGTGCCAGCAGCTGGACAGGGGGATCCACCGGGGAGCTGTTTTTT
TRBV9,.,TRBJ2-7,TRBD1,CASSVRPGGSSYEQYF,TGTGCCAGCAGCGTAAGACCAGGGGGCAGCTCCTACGAGCAGTACTTC
TRBV3-1/TRBV3-2,.,TRBJ1-6,TRBD1,CASSYPGQGVTLRF,TGTGCCAGCAGTTACCCGGGACAGGGGGTAACGCTCCGCTTT
TRBV19,.,TRBJ1-4,TRBD1,CASRPGQRMEKLFF,TGTGCCAGTAGACCGGGACAGAGGATGGAAAAACTGTTTTTT
TRBV30,.,TRBJ1-1,TRBD1,CAWSPHDRVNTEAFF,TGTGCCTGGAGTCCCCACGACAGGGTGAACACTGAAGCTTTCTTT
TRBV7-3,.,TRBJ1-3,.,CASSLTRESLEGNTIYF,TGTGCCAGCAGCTTAACGAGGGAGAGTCTAGAAGGAAACACCATATATTTT
TRBV4-3,.,TRBJ2-7,TRBD2,CASSQEALWAGRDEQYF,TGCGCCAGCAGCCAAGAGGCCCTCTGGGCGGGGAGGGACGAGCAGTACTTC
TRBV29-1,.,TRBJ1-1,TRBD1,CSVPGQGTGEAFF,TGCAGCGTCCCCGGACAGGGGACGGGTGAAGCTTTCTTT
TRBV10-3,.,TRBJ2-2,.,CAIRSQVINTGELFF,TGTGCCATCAGGAGTCAGGTGATCAACACCGGGGAGCTGTTTTTT
TRBV4-1,.,TRBJ2-5,.,CASSQGTDKETQYF,TGCGCCAGCAGCCAAGGTACAGACAAAGAGACCCAGTACTTC
TRBV4-2,.,TRBJ1-1,.,CASSQDRISTEAFF,TGTGCCAGCAGCCAAGATCGTATTTCCACTGAAGCTTTCTTT
TRBV27,.,TRBJ2-3,TRBD2,CASSMGLATDTQYF,TGTGCCAGCAGTATGGGACTAGCTACAGATACGCAGTATTTT
TRBV6-6,.,TRBJ2-7,TRBD1,CASSLTLPVLQGSPYEQYF,TGTGCCAGCAGCTTAACCCTACCCGTCTTACAGGGGTCGCCCTACGAGCAGTACTTC
TRBV18,.,TRBJ1-1,.,CASSPSMDNQAFF,TGTGCCAGCTCACCATCTATGGACAATCAAGCTTTCTTT
TRBV11-2,.,TRBJ2-7,.,CASTPDSLTYEQYF,TGTGCCAGCACCCCTGACAGTCTTACCTACGAGCAGTACTTC
TRBV2,.,TRBJ1-5,.,CASSEGSPNQPQHF,TGTGCCAGCAGTGAGGGCAGTCCAAATCAGCCCCAGCATTTT
TRBV4-3,once,TRBJ2-3,TRBD2,CASSTSEGLAGAADTQYF,TGCGCCAGCAGTACCTCAGAGGGCCTAGCGGGAGCTGCAGATACGCAGTATTTT
TRBV24-1,once,TRBJ2-1,TRBD1,CATSDRPGTGNEQFF,TGTGCCACCAGTGATCGTCCCGGGACAGGGAACGAGCAGTTCTTC
TRBV6-2/TRBV6-3,once,TRBJ2-5,.,CASSYSSSETQYF,TGTGCCAGCAGTTACTCGAGTTCAGAGACCCAGTACTTC
TRBV2,once,TRBJ2-2,TRBD2,CASRSTSGGTGELFF,TGTGCCAGCAGGTCAACTAGCGGGGGAACCGGGGAGCTGTTTTTT
TRBV4-1,.,TRBJ2-2,TRBD2,CASSQVTLAGPTGELFF,TGCGCCAGCAGCCAAGTGACACTAGCGGGCCCGACCGGGGAGCTGTTTTTT
TRBV24-1,once,TRBJ1-2,.,CAVSRVNYGYTF,TGTGCCGTCTCGAGGGTTAACTATGGCTACACCTTC
TRBV25-1,.,TRBJ2-7,TRBD2,CASVTSGGSYEQYF,TGTGCCAGCGTGACTAGCGGGGGCTCCTACGAGCAGTACTTC
TRBV3-1/TRBV3-2,.,TRBJ2-5,TRBD2,CASSWTSGRGGETQYF,TGTGCCAGCAGCTGGACTAGCGGGAGGGGAGGGGAGACCCAGTACTTC
TRBV28,.,TRBJ1-2,TRBD1,CASSLPLQGASGYTF,TGTGCCAGCAGTTTACCTCTACAGGGGGCGTCGGGCTACACCTTC
TRBV30,.,TRBJ1-2,.,CACSYPVGLRGYTF,TGTGCCTGTTCTTACCCAGTGGGGCTGAGAGGCTACACCTTC
TRBV7-2,.,TRBJ2-1,TRBD2,CASSPAGTSGSNTQFF,TGTGCCAGCAGCCCAGCCGGGACTAGCGGGAGCAACACGCAGTTCTTC
TRBV5-1,.,TRBJ1-3,TRBD1,CASSPGQASGNTIYF,TGCGCCAGCAGCCCCGGACAGGCCTCTGGAAACACCATATATTTT
TRBV7-2,once,TRBJ1-2,.,CASSLEQGYSGYTF,TGTGCCAGCAGCTTAGAGCAGGGGTATTCTGGCTACACCTTC